A selection of T cell receptor beta chains follows, all from one sample in a study of OX40 agonist ivuxolimab in advanced cancers. This table comes from immunoSEQ multiplex PCR, and its TCRdb copy is limited to in-frame clones, with some not included. The sample contains around 71,000 clones, around four fifths of which appear only once. Sequences were derived from CD4+ or CD8+ T cells sorted from blood, sampled in a trial of the OX40 agonist ivuxolimab. These receptors were collected from an adult with an advanced solid tumor such as melanoma, head and neck, liver or kidney cancer. CDR3s include the opening cysteine and the closing phenylalanine or tryptophan. D genes are given only for firm matches. Where a row states a size, it is once, few, many or the class of an expanded clone; other rows omit it.

TRBD1,14,TRBJ2-1,TRBV27,NA,CASKRQGAYNEQFF,TGTGCCAGCAAAAGGCAGGGGGCCTATAATGAGCAGTTCTTC
NA,13,TRBJ1-3,TRBV6-5,NA,CASTQDFGNTIYF,TGTGCCAGCACCCAGGACTTTGGAAACACCATATATTTT
NA,14,TRBJ1-1,TRBV5-1,once,CASTFLGTNTEAFF,TGCGCCAGTACCTTTTTGGGGACGAACACTGAAGCTTTCTTT
NA,14,TRBJ1-1,TRBV6-5,few,CASRWGAPNTEAFF,TGTGCCAGCCGCTGGGGGGCCCCTAACACTGAAGCTTTCTTT
TRBD1,12,TRBJ1-1,TRBV7-6,few,CASSSTGGKAFF,TGTGCCAGCAGCTCTACAGGGGGCAAAGCTTTCTTT
NA,11,TRBJ1-2,TRBV4-3,NA,CASSQDLRYTF,TGCGCCAGCAGCCAAGATCTACGCTACACCTTC
TRBD1,14,TRBJ2-1,TRBV2,once,CASSEDRFVNEQFF,TGTGCCAGCAGTGAGGACAGGTTCGTAAATGAGCAGTTCTTC
TRBD2,17,TRBJ2-1,TRBV5-4,NA,CASSSGLAGAPGNEQFF,TGTGCCAGCAGCTCTGGACTAGCGGGGGCCCCGGGCAATGAGCAGTTCTTC
NA,11,TRBJ2-7,TRBV20-1,NA,CSARDYYEQYF,TGCAGTGCTAGAGATTATTACGAGCAGTACTTC
NA,12,TRBJ2-7,TRBV6-5,NA,CASSYSQYEQYF,TGTGCCAGCAGTTACTCCCAGTACGAGCAGTACTTC
NA,15,TRBJ2-5,TRBV28,NA,CASSLAGEGGETQYF,TGTGCCAGCAGTCTTGCAGGGGAAGGGGGAGAGACCCAGTACTTC
NA,14,TRBJ1-4,TRBV6-1,NA,CASSETRTNEKLFF,TGTGCCAGCAGTGAGACAAGAACTAATGAAAAACTGTTTTTT
NA,13,TRBJ2-7,TRBV6-5,many,CASSYDSDYEQYF,TGTGCCAGCAGTTACGACAGCGACTACGAGCAGTACTTC
TRBD1,14,TRBJ2-7,TRBV18,NA,CASSGTAVSYEQYF,TGTGCCAGCTCGGGGACAGCCGTATCTTACGAGCAGTACTTC
TRBD1,15,TRBJ1-2,TRBV5-4,NA,CASSLGGQGGYGYTF,TGTGCCAGCAGCCTCGGAGGACAGGGGGGCTATGGCTACACCTTC
NA,14,TRBJ1-2,TRBV29-1,NA,CSAGTPPGIYGYTF,TGCAGCGCCGGGACACCCCCTGGTATCTATGGCTACACCTTC
NA,17,TRBJ2-7,TRBV4-1,once,CASSQDGNPFPFDEQYF,TGCGCCAGCAGCCAAGACGGCAATCCCTTCCCCTTCGACGAGCAGTACTTC
TRBD2,16,TRBJ2-7,TRBV4-2,NA,CASSQRGTSGSYEQYF,TGTGCCAGCAGCCAACGCGGGACTAGCGGATCCTACGAGCAGTACTTC
NA,13,TRBJ1-6,TRBV7-3,NA,CASSLTPRSPLHF,TGTGCCAGCAGCTTAACCCCAAGGTCACCCCTCCACTTT
TRBD1,15,TRBJ1-6,TRBV18,NA,CASSPPGQGRSPLHF,TGTGCCAGCTCACCACCCGGACAGGGCCGGTCACCCCTCCACTTT
NA,13,TRBJ1-1,TRBV16,few,CASSQSGGTEAFF,TGTGCCAGCAGCCAATCGGGAGGCACTGAAGCTTTCTTT
NA,15,TRBJ1-3,TRBV6-5,NA,CASSYSETSGNTIYF,TGTGCCAGCAGTTACTCCGAGACCTCTGGAAACACCATATATTTT
NA,14,TRBJ2-5,TRBV5-1,NA,CASSLASWRETQYF,TGCGCCAGCAGCTTGGCCTCGTGGAGAGAGACCCAGTACTTC
TRBD2,14,TRBJ2-1,TRBV11-2,NA,CASSFTSGMNEQFF,TGTGCCAGCAGCTTCACTAGCGGGATGAATGAGCAGTTCTTC
TRBD2,14,TRBJ2-7,TRBV6-1,NA,CASSLAGTDYEQYF,TGTGCCAGCAGCCTAGCGGGAACTGACTACGAGCAGTACTTC
NA,14,TRBJ2-3,TRBV7-9,once,CASSSAIGSDTQYF,TGTGCCAGCAGCTCCGCAATTGGGTCAGATACGCAGTATTTT
NA,15,TRBJ2-5,TRBV27,few,CASSNLGQSRETQYF,TGTGCCAGCAGTAACCTGGGACAATCGAGAGAGACCCAGTACTTC
NA,13,TRBJ1-1,TRBV6-4,few,CASASTLNTEAFF,TGTGCCAGCGCCTCCACCCTAAACACTGAAGCTTTCTTT
NA,11,TRBJ1-1,TRBV20-1,medium-sized,CSARRALEAFF,TGCAGTGCTAGGCGGGCACTAGAAGCTTTCTTT
NA,15,TRBJ1-3,TRBV6-1,NA,CASSQSGNSGNTIYF,TGTGCCAGCAGTCAATCCGGCAACTCTGGAAACACCATATATTTT
TRBD2,15,TRBJ2-1,TRBV27,once,CASSSTLAGYNEQFF,TGTGCCAGCAGTTCCACACTAGCGGGGTACAATGAGCAGTTCTTC
NA,16,TRBJ1-1,TRBV10-1,NA,CASSESISVRNTEAFF,TGCGCCAGCAGTGAGTCAATCTCGGTTAGAAACACTGAAGCTTTCTTT